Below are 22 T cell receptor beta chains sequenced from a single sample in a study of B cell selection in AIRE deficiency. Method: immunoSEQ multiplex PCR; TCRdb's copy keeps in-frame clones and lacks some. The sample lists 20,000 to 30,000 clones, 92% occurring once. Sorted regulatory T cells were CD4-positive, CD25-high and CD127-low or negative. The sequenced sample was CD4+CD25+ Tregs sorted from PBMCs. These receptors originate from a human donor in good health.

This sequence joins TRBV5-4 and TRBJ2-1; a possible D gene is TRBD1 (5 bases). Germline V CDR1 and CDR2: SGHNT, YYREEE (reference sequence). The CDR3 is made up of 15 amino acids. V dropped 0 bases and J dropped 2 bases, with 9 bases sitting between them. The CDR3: CASSLDSGTYNEQFF. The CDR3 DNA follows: TGTGCCAGCAGCTTGGATTCAGGGACCTACAATGAGCAGTTCTTC.

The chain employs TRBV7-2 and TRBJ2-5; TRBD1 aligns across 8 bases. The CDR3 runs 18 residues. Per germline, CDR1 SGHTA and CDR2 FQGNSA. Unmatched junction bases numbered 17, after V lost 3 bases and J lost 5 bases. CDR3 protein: CASSFRGVQGATGETQYF. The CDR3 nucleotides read TGTGCCAGCAGCTTCCGTGGGGTGCAGGGGGCGACAGGGGAGACCCAGTACTTC.

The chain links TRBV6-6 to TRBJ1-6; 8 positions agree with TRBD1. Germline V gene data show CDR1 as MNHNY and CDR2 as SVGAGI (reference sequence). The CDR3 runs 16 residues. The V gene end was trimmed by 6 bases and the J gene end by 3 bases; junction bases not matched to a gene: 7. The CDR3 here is CASSPEDRVYNSPLHF. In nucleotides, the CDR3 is TGTGCCAGCAGCCCAGAGGACAGGGTCTATAATTCACCCCTCCACTTT.

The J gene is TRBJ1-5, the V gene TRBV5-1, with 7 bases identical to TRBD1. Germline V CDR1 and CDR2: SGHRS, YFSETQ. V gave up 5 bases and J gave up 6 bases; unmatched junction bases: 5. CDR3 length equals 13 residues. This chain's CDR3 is CASSPTGFQPQHF. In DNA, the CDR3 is TGCGCCAGCAGTCCGACAGGGTTTCAGCCCCAGCATTTT.

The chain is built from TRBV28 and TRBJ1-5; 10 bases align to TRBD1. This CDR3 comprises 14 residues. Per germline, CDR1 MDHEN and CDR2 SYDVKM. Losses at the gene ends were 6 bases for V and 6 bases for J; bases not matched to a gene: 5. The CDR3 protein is CASRGTGESQPQHF. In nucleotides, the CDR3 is TGTGCCAGCAGGGGGACAGGGGAAAGTCAGCCCCAGCATTTT.

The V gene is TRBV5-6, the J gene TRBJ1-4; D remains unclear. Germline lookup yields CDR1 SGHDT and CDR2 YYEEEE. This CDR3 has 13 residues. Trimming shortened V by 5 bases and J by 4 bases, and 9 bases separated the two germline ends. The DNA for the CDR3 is TGTGCCAGCAGGGATCCTATTAATGAAAAACTGTTTTTT. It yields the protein CASRDPINEKLFF.

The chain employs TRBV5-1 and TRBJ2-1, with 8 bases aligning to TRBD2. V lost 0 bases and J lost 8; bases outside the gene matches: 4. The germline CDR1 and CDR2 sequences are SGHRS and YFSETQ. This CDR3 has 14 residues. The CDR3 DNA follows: TGCGCCAGCAGCTTGGTCTGGCGGGGGGATGAGCAGTTCTTC. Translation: CASSLVWRGDEQFF.

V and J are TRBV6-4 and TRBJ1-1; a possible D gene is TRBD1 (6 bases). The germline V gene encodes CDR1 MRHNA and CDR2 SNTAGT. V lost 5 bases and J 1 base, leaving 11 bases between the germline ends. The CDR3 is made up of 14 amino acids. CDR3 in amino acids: CASSRTAGNTEAFF. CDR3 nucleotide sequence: TGTGCCAGCAGTAGGACAGCAGGGAACACTGAAGCTTTCTTT.

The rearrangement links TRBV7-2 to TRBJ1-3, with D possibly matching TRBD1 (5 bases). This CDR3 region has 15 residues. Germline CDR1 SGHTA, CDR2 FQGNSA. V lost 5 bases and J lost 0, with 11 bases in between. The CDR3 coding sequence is TGTGCCAGCAGCCACGACAGAGCCTCTGGAAACACCATATATTTT. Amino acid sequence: CASSHDRASGNTIYF. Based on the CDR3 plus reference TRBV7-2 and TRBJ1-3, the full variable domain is GAGVSQSPSNKVTEKGKDVELRCDPISGHTALYWYRQSLGQGLEFLIYFQGNSAPDKSGLPSDRFSAERTGGSVSTLTIQRTQQEDSAVYLCASSHDRASGNTIYFGEGSWLTVV.

This CDR3 reads CASSRHGAYEQYF. In DNA form, the CDR3 reads TGTGCCAGCAGTCGTCACGGTGCCTACGAGCAGTACTTC. V and J are TRBV6-5 and TRBJ2-7; D unresolved. Between the trimmed V and J ends, which lost 5 bases and 2 bases, there was a span of 10 bases. Germline CDR1 reads MNHEY; CDR2 reads SVGAGI. There are 13 residues in the CDR3.

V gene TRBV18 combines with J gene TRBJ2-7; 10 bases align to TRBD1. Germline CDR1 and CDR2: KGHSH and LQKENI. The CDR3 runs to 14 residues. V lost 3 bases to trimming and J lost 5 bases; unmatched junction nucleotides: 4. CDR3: CASSPSGTGDEQYF. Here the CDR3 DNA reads TGTGCCAGCTCACCGTCCGGGACAGGGGACGAGCAGTACTTC.

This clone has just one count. The CDR3 region is CASSSRADRVGRTDTQYF. The CDR3 DNA is TGTGCCAGCAGCTCCCGCGCCGACAGGGTGGGAAGGACAGATACGCAGTATTTT. The chain is built from TRBV28 and TRBJ2-3; 7 bases are a match to TRBD1. CDR3 size: 18 residues. The germline gives CDR1 MDHEN, CDR2 SYDVKM. Losses at the gene ends were 6 bases for V and 3 bases for J; bases not matched to a gene: 18.

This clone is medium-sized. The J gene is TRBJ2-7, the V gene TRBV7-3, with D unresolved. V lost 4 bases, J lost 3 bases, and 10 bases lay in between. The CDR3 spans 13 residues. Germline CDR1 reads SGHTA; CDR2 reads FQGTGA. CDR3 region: CASSSTLGYEQYF. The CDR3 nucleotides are TGTGCCAGCAGCTCGACATTGGGCTACGAGCAGTACTTC. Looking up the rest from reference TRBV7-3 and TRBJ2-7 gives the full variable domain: GAGVSQTPSNKVTEKGKYVELRCDPISGHTALYWYRQSLGQGPEFLIYFQGTGAADDSGLPNDRFFAVRPEGSVSTLKIQRTERGDSAVYLCASSSTLGYEQYFGPGTRLTVT.

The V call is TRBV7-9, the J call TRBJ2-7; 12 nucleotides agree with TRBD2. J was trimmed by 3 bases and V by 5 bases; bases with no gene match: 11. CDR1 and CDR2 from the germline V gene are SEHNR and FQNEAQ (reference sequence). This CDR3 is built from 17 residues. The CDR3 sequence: CASSRGTSGRAIYEQYF. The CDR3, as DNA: TGTGCCAGCAGCCGAGGGACTAGCGGGCGGGCCATCTACGAGCAGTACTTC.

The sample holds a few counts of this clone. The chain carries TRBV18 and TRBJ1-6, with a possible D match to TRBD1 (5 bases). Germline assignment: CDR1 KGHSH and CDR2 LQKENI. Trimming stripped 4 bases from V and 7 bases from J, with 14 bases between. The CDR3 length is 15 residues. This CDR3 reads CASSQAGTGNSPLHF. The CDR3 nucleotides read TGTGCCAGCTCACAAGCCGGGACTGGGAATTCACCCCTCCACTTT.

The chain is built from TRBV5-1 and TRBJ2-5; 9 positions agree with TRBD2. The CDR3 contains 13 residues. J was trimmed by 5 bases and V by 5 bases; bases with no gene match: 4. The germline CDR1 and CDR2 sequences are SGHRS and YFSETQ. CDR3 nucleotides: TGCGCCAGCAGACAGCGGGGGGTGGAGACCCAGTACTTC. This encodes CASRQRGVETQYF.

The DNA for the CDR3 is TGTGCCAGCAGCTTAGCGCAGAACTACGAGCAGTACTTC. Amino acids: CASSLAQNYEQYF. The rearrangement joins TRBV11-3 to TRBJ2-7; D is uncertain. Germline values: CDR1 SGHNT, CDR2 YENEEA. V was pared by 1 base and J by 3 bases, with 7 bases between. The CDR3 length is 13 residues.

CDR3 loop: CASSFRAIRKEAFF. DNA of the CDR3: TGTGCCAGCAGTTTTAGGGCTATCCGGAAAGAAGCTTTCTTT. The chain couples TRBV28 to TRBJ1-1; D is unresolved. Germline V gene lookup returns CDR1 MDHEN and CDR2 SYDVKM. Trimming left V 3 bases short and J 8 bases short, with 16 bases between. This CDR3 contains 14 residues.

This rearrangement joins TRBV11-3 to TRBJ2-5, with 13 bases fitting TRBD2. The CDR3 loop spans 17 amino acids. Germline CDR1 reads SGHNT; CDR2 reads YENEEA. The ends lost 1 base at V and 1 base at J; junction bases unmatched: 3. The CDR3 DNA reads TGTGCCAGCAGCTTAGGACTAGCGGGGGGAACCCAAGAGACCCAGTACTTC. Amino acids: CASSLGLAGGTQETQYF.

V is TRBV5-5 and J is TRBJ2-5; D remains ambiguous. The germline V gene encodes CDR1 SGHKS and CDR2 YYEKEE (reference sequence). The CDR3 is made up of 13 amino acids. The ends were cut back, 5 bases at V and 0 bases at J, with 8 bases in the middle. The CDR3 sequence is CASRGSDQETQYF. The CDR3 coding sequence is TGTGCCAGCAGGGGGTCAGACCAAGAGACCCAGTACTTC. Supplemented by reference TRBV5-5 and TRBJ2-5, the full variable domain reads DAGVTQSPTHLIKTRGQQVTLRCSPISGHKSVSWYQQVLGQGPQFIFQYYEKEERGRGNFPDRFSARQFPNYSSELNVNALLLGDSALYLCASRGSDQETQYFGPGTRLLVL.

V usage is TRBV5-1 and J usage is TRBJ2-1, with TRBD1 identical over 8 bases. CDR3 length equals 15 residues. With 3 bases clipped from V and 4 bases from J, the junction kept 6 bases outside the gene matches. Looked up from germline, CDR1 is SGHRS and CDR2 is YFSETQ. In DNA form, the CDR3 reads TGCGCCAGCAGCTGGGGACAGGAAGGATACAATGAGCAGTTCTTC. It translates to CASSWGQEGYNEQFF.

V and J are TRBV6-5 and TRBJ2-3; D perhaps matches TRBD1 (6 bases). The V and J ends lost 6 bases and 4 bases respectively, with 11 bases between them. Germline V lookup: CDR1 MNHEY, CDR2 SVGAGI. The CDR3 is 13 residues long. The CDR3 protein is CASRGAVADTQYF. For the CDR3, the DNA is TGTGCCAGCAGGGGGGCGGTTGCAGATACGCAGTATTTT.